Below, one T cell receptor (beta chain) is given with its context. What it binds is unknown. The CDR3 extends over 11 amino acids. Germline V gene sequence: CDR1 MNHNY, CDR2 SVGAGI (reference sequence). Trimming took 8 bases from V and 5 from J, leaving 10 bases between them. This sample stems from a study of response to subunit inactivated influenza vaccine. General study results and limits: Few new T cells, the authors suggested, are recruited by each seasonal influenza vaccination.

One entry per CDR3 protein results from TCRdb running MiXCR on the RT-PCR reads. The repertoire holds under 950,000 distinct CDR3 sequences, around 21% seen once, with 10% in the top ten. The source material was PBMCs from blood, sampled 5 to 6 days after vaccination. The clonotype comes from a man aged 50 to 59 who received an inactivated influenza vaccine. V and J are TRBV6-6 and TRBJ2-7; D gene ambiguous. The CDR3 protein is CASRRGHEQYF. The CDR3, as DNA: TGTGCCAGCCGGCGTGGCCACGAGCAGTACTTC.